The 11 T cell receptor beta chains listed next were all sequenced from one sample in a study of blood T cell repertoires in COVID-19. TCRdb's copy holds only in-frame clones and misses some; the assay was immunoSEQ multiplex PCR. The sample lists approximately 74,000 clones; 75% to 95% were seen once. The source material was peripheral blood. The receptors here all came from a woman aged 60 to 75 with active COVID-19.

The chain is built from TRBV9 and TRBJ2-5, with D hard to call. The CDR3 contains 15 residues. In germline, CDR1 is SGDLS, CDR2 YYNGEE. With 0 bases removed from V and 3 bases from J, the gap between germline ends came to 12 bases. The CDR3 region has the DNA TGTGCCAGCAGCGTAGCTTGGGCCCCAGAAGAGACCCAGTACTTC. Translated, it gives CASSVAWAPEETQYF. Full variable domain (missing parts from reference TRBV9 and TRBJ2-5): DSGVTQTPKHLITATGQRVTLRCSPRSGDLSVYWYQQSLDQGLQFLIQYYNGEERAKGNILERFSAQQFPDLHSELNLSSLELGDSALYFCASSVAWAPEETQYFGPGTRLLVL.

The table lists this clone with a count of one. The chain has TRBV28 and TRBJ2-1; D perhaps matches TRBD2 (6 bases). Between the trimmed V and J ends, which lost 2 bases and 9 bases, there was a span of 17 bases. This CDR3 contains 15 residues. Per germline, CDR1 MDHEN and CDR2 SYDVKM. For the CDR3, the DNA is TGTGCCAGCAGTTTAGCGTTTTATTACGGGAGTGAGCAGTTCTTC. It translates to CASSLAFYYGSEQFF. Full variable domain (remainder filled in from reference TRBV28 and TRBJ2-1): DVKVTQSSRYLVKRTGEKVFLECVQDMDHENMFWYRQDPGLGLRLIYFSYDVKMKEKGDIPEGYSVSREKKERFSLILESASTNQTSMYLCASSLAFYYGSEQFFGPGTRLTVL.

This rearrangement joins TRBV20-1 to TRBJ2-1; 10 bases map to TRBD2. The germline V gene has CDR1 DFQATT and CDR2 SNEGSKA (reference sequence). The CDR3 totals 15 residues. Losses at the gene ends were 3 bases for V and 3 bases for J; bases not matched to a gene: 5. CDR3 in DNA: TGCAGTGCTAGTTGGGGACTAGCGATCTACAATGAGCAGTTCTTC. Protein product: CSASWGLAIYNEQFF.

The chain carries TRBV28 and TRBJ1-2, with D possibly matching TRBD1 (6 bases). V was pared by 6 bases and J by 6 bases, with 23 bases between. The CDR3 is 16 amino acids. Germline V lookup: CDR1 MDHEN, CDR2 SYDVKM. CDR3 in DNA: TGTGCCAGCAGCAAAGGGGGGGTTTGGGGACTGGATGGCTACACCTTC. Amino acids: CASSKGGVWGLDGYTF.

With regard to this clone: The junction and the germline gene differ at one end; a read error may be behind it. The chain carries TRBV6-5 and TRBJ2-7, with D possibly being TRBD1 (6 bases). The CDR3 spans 14 residues. CDR1 is MNHEY and CDR2 is SVGAGI in the germline V gene. CDR3 DNA sequence: TGTGCCAGCAGGGCCCAAACAGGGATTTACGAGCAGTGCTTC. It translates to CASRAQTGIYEQCF.

This clone was observed once. The V and J genes are TRBV28 and TRBJ2-1, with 13 bases identical to TRBD2. With V trimmed by 5 bases and J by 9 bases, 4 bases remained unmatched. Germline CDR1 reads MDHEN; CDR2 reads SYDVKM. The CDR3 spans 14 residues. The CDR3 is CASSTSGRAREQFF. The CDR3 DNA reads TGTGCCAGCAGTACTAGCGGGAGGGCTCGTGAGCAGTTCTTC.

This clone came up once. The V call is TRBV19, the J call TRBJ1-5, with D perhaps matching TRBD1 (5 bases). The germline gives CDR1 LNHDA, CDR2 SQIVND (reference sequence). This CDR3 has 15 amino acids. V was cut by 6 bases and J by 6 bases, with 18 bases left in between. CDR3 region: CASSPGGRRGQPQHF. DNA of the CDR3: TGTGCCAGTAGCCCTGGGGGGAGGAGAGGTCAGCCCCAGCATTTT.

This chain links TRBV5-1 with TRBJ2-3; 13 bases agree with TRBD2. CDR1 is SGHRS, CDR2 YFSETQ, per germline. The CDR3 contains 16 residues. With V trimmed by 5 bases and J by 0 bases, 3 bases remained unmatched. The CDR3 DNA is TGCGCCAGCAGACTAGCGGGAGGGTCTAGCACAGATACGCAGTATTTT. It codes for CASRLAGGSSTDTQYF. Combining the CDR3 with reference TRBV5-1 and TRBJ2-3 gives the whole variable domain KAGVTQTPRYLIKTRGQQVTLSCSPISGHRSVSWYQQTPGQGLQFLFEYFSETQRNKGNFPGRFSGRQFSNSRSEMNVSTLELGDSALYLCASRLAGGSSTDTQYFGPGTRLTVL.

The rearrangement uses TRBV28 and TRBJ1-5; 7 bases map to TRBD1. Per germline, CDR1 MDHEN and CDR2 SYDVKM. The CDR3 covers 17 residues. J lost 3 bases, V lost 5 bases, and 13 bases had no gene match. CDR3 protein: CASSALTGLRANQPQHF. CDR3 in DNA: TGTGCCAGCAGTGCCTTGACAGGGCTGAGGGCCAATCAGCCCCAGCATTTT.

This chain links TRBV2 with TRBJ1-4; D not resolved. This CDR3 has 14 amino acids. Trimming cost V 7 bases and J 4 bases, with 13 bases left between them. The germline V gene encodes CDR1 SNHLY and CDR2 FYNNEI. The CDR3 coding sequence is TGTGCCAGCACCAGAGCGGACGGTAATGAAAAACTGTTTTTT. It specifies CASTRADGNEKLFF.

This sequence joins TRBV10-3 and TRBJ2-7, with D possibly matching TRBD1 (5 bases). Germline CDR1 reads ENHRY; CDR2 reads SYGVKD. The CDR3 covers 13 residues. Trimming pared 8 bases from V and 5 bases from J, leaving 16 bases between. The DNA of the CDR3 is TGTGCCATCGGTGGGGCAGGGCGCAACGAGCAGTACTTC. As protein: CAIGGAGRNEQYF.